Listed below are T cell receptor beta chains from one sample, sequenced in a study of neurological immune-mediated disorders. TCRdb passed the 5' RACE reads through MiXCR, listing each CDR3 protein once. Among about 32,000 distinct CDR3 sequences listed, about an eighth were seen once. Sequenced: CD4+ T cells from blood. The receptor source for this set is a female donor with HTLV-1-associated myelopathy (HAM/TSP). CDR3s include the opening cysteine and the closing phenylalanine or tryptophan. A D gene is named only where the DNA matches it firmly. Size tells how often a clone was seen (once, few, many) or the class of an expanded clone, and some rows leave it out.

15	many	TRBV9	TRBD2	TRBJ2-2	CASSVDPSGAGELFF	TGTGCCAGCAGCGTAGATCCTAGCGGGGCCGGGGAGCTGTTTTTT
16	NA	TRBV5-1	TRBD2	TRBJ2-3	CASSLVLAGTSGTQYF	TGCGCCAGCAGCTTGGTGCTAGCGGGGACCTCTGGGACGCAGTATTTT
12	NA	TRBV5-1	NA	TRBJ2-7	CAISSEGDEQYF	TGCGCCATCAGCTCGGAGGGAGACGAGCAGTACTTC
15	NA	TRBV28	NA	TRBJ2-7	CASSSSGGGSYEQYF	TGTGCCAGCAGTTCTAGTGGGGGCGGGTCCTACGAGCAGTACTTC
16	many	TRBV20-1	TRBD2	TRBJ2-5	CSASQSAGGLRETQYF	TGCAGTGCTAGTCAATCCGCGGGAGGGCTACGGGAGACCCAGTACTTC
12	many	TRBV12-3/TRBV12-4	NA	TRBJ2-2	CASGELAGELFF	TGTGCCAGCGGAGAGTTAGCCGGGGAGCTGTTTTTT
13	many	TRBV5-5	NA	TRBJ1-1	CASSFGVDTEAFF	TGTGCCAGCAGCTTCGGGGTTGACACTGAAGCTTTCTTT
13	many	TRBV12-3/TRBV12-4	NA	TRBJ2-2	CASSLVTTGELFF	TGTGCCAGCAGTTTAGTAACGACCGGGGAGCTGTTTTTT
13	many	TRBV5-1	TRBD2	TRBJ2-7	CASSTGGGNEQYF	TGCGCCAGCAGCACGGGGGGAGGGAACGAGCAGTACTTC
12	many	TRBV4-1	NA	TRBJ2-1	CASSQEVGEQFF	TGCGCCAGCAGCCAAGAAGTGGGTGAGCAGTTCTTC
13	many	TRBV27	NA	TRBJ1-1	CASSLSWDTEAFF	TGTGCCAGCAGTTTATCGTGGGACACTGAAGCTTTCTTT
14	many	TRBV29-1	NA	TRBJ2-3	CSGGSAIRTDTQYF	TGCAGCGGCGGGTCCGCGATAAGGACAGATACGCAGTATTTT
16	many	TRBV15	TRBD2	TRBJ2-7	CATSRRRGGGSYEQYF	TGTGCCACCAGCAGACGCCGGGGGGGTGGATCCTACGAGCAGTACTTC
21	medium-sized	TRBV5-1	TRBD2	TRBJ2-3	CASSLPIRLAGSSRATDTQYF	TGCGCCAGCAGCTTACCAATTAGACTAGCGGGTTCATCAAGGGCTACAGATACGCAGTATTTT